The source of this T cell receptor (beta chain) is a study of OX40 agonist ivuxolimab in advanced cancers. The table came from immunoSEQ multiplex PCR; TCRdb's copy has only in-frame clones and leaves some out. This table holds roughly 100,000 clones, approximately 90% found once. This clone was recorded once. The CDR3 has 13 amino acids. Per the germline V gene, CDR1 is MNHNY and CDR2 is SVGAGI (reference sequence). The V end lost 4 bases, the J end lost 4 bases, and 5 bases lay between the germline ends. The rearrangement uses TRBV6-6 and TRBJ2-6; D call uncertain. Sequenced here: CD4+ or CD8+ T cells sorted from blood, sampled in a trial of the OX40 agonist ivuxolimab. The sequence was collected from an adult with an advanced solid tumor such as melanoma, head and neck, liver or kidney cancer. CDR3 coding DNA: TGTGCCAGCAGTTCTTCAGGGGCCAACGTCCTGACTTTC. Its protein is CASSSSGANVLTF.